These 25 T cell receptor beta chains were all obtained from the same sample, sequenced in a study of monozygotic twins with inflammatory bowel disease. From the 5' RACE reads, TCRdb lists one entry per CDR3 protein and no DNA. The sample table includes approximately 400,000 distinct CDR3 sequences. Sequencing was carried out using blood. Receptor source: a human donor with ulcerative colitis or Crohn's disease, or a healthy co-twin of an affected twin (not recorded which).

The rearrangement links TRBV20-1 to TRBJ1-2; TCRdb's assignment of TRBD1 cannot be checked, as there is no DNA. The CDR3 totals 14 residues. CDR1 is DFQATT and CDR2 is SNEGSKA in the germline V gene (reference sequence). The CDR3: CSARTGLNIHGYTF.

The chain employs TRBV10-3 and TRBJ2-3; lacking DNA, the TRBD1 call made by TCRdb goes unchecked. This CDR3 has 15 residues. Germline loops: CDR1 ENHRY, CDR2 SYGVKD. This chain's CDR3 is CAISEVLGATDTQYF.

V gene TRBV7-8 combines with J gene TRBJ1-1; the D call of TRBD1 rests on TCRdb alone, since no DNA is present to check it. Germline lookup yields CDR1 SGHVS and CDR2 FQNEAQ. CDR3 size: 17 residues. The CDR3 reads CASSLLVAGGPNTEAFF.

The V call is TRBV12-3 or TRBV12-4, the J call TRBJ2-5; TCRdb picks TRBD2, but there is no DNA to check that call. This CDR3 comprises 16 residues. The CDR3 reads CASSLADKRRGETQYF.

The chain employs TRBV6-5 and TRBJ1-1. The CDR3 sequence is 15 residues long. Germline V gives CDR1 MNHEY, CDR2 SVGAGI. CDR3 protein: CASSFRAAMGTEAFF.

The chain joins TRBV4-1 to TRBJ2-3; TCRdb's D gene call, TRBD2, goes unchecked for lack of DNA. The CDR3 has 16 residues. Germline V gives CDR1 MGHRA, CDR2 YSYEKL. The CDR3: CASSQEVSSGRDTQYF.

The chain combines TRBV7-9 with TRBJ2-7; the TCRdb D gene call, TRBD2, has no DNA to confirm it. CDR3 length: 14 residues. Germline lookup yields CDR1 SEHNR and CDR2 FQNEAQ (reference sequence). The CDR3 sequence: CASSLETRAHEQYF.

This chain joins TRBV9 and TRBJ2-1; as DNA is missing, the TRBD2 call by TCRdb cannot be tested. Germline V gene lookup returns CDR1 SGDLS and CDR2 YYNGEE. This CDR3 contains 17 residues. The CDR3: CASSVGRTEVGINEQFF.

This chain's CDR3 is CASSPEVSGILHF. This chain connects TRBV5-1 to TRBJ1-6; the D call of TRBD1 rests on TCRdb alone, since no DNA is present to check it. The length of the CDR3 is 13 residues. Germline CDR1 SGHRS, CDR2 YFSETQ.

J is TRBJ1-1 and V is TRBV6-1. The germline CDR1 and CDR2 sequences are MNHNS and SASEGT. The CDR3 consists of 14 residues. The CDR3 region is CASSPTVLNTEAFF.

The V gene is TRBV12-3 or TRBV12-4, the J gene TRBJ2-2; TCRdb's D gene call, TRBD1, goes unchecked for lack of DNA. This CDR3 has 14 amino acids. The CDR3: CASSLQGKTGELFF.

The rearrangement uses TRBV5-4 and TRBJ2-3; TCRdb gives TRBD2 as the D gene, but with no DNA this cannot be confirmed. The CDR3 spans 18 residues. CDR1 and CDR2 (germline): SGHNT, YYREEE (reference sequence). The CDR3 region is CASSLYPGQLAGEDTQYF.

The CDR3 loop reads CASKARTNEKLFF. The chain couples TRBV19 to TRBJ1-4. Looked up from germline, CDR1 is LNHDA and CDR2 is SQIVND (reference sequence). The CDR3 consists of 13 residues. Together with reference TRBV19 and TRBJ1-4, the CDR3 gives the full variable domain: DGGITQSPKYLFRKEGQNVTLSCEQNLNHDAMYWYRQDPGQGLRLIYYSQIVNDFQKGDIAEGYSVSREKKESFPLTVTSAQKNPTAFYLCASKARTNEKLFFGSGTQLSVL.

The chain combines TRBV7-2 with TRBJ2-7; TCRdb selects TRBD2, and the lack of DNA leaves this call unchecked. The CDR3 loop spans 15 amino acids. Germline V CDR1 and CDR2: SGHTA, FQGNSA. CDR3: CASGLQGHSSYEQYF.

The chain joins TRBV5-1 to TRBJ2-1; no DNA is available, so the TRBD1 call from TCRdb remains unchecked. The CDR3 runs to 15 residues. From germline, CDR1 is SGHRS and CDR2 YFSETQ. CDR3 loop: CASTVAGSKKNEQFF.

This chain's CDR3 is CASSLGGRFQETQYF. This chain joins TRBV5-1 and TRBJ2-5; the D gene TCRdb calls, TRBD1, cannot be checked with no DNA. From germline, CDR1 is SGHRS and CDR2 YFSETQ. The CDR3 contains 15 residues.

The chain employs TRBV12-3 or TRBV12-4 and TRBJ2-2; TCRdb indicates TRBD1, and absent DNA this call remains unverified. This CDR3 spans 19 amino acids. CDR3 protein: CASSPTYGATGVGTGELFF.

The chain joins TRBV6-1 to TRBJ2-2; TCRdb names TRBD2, which stays unverified in the absence of DNA. This CDR3 is 15 amino acids long. Germline V gene sequence: CDR1 MNHNS, CDR2 SASEGT. CDR3 protein: CASRIPGLASGELFF.

The rearrangement joins TRBV7-6 to TRBJ2-3; TCRdb's D call, TRBD1, is unchecked because there is no DNA. The germline CDR1 and CDR2 sequences are SGHVS and FNYEAQ. CDR3 length equals 15 residues. The CDR3 protein is CASSLGQGAQHTQYF.

V gene TRBV5-1 combines with J gene TRBJ2-2. Germline V gene lookup returns CDR1 SGHRS and CDR2 YFSETQ. CDR3 length equals 15 residues. The CDR3: CASSLVQASTGELFF.

V usage is TRBV5-1 and J usage is TRBJ1-1; absent DNA, TCRdb's TRBD1 call cannot be checked. Germline V gene lookup returns CDR1 SGHRS and CDR2 YFSETQ. The CDR3 spans 15 residues. The CDR3 here is CASSSGTAMNTEAFF.

The chain has TRBV20-1 and TRBJ2-3; TCRdb returns TRBD2, unconfirmable since there is no DNA. Germline loops: CDR1 DFQATT, CDR2 SNEGSKA (reference sequence). CDR3 length: 14 amino acids. CDR3: CSARSSGRGGTQYF.

This chain uses TRBV6-5 with TRBJ1-2; TCRdb picks TRBD1, but there is no DNA to check that call. This CDR3 has 16 amino acids. Germline V gene sequence: CDR1 MNHEY, CDR2 SVGAGI. CDR3 in amino acids: CASSYSPQTGIYGYTF.

The J gene is TRBJ1-3, the V gene TRBV7-9. The germline gives CDR1 SEHNR, CDR2 FQNEAQ (reference sequence). The CDR3 sequence is 17 residues long. The CDR3 loop reads CASSLRPSGNSGNTIYF.

J is TRBJ1-1 and V is TRBV21-1; TCRdb's D gene call, TRBD1, goes unchecked for lack of DNA. TRBV21-1 is described as a pseudogene. This CDR3 is built from 14 residues. The CDR3 sequence is CTSSGGQTNTEAFF.